Listed below are T cell receptor beta chains from one sample, sequenced in a study of CD8+ T cells in alopecia areata. Method: immunoSEQ multiplex PCR; TCRdb's copy keeps in-frame clones and lacks some. The sample consists of under 250,000 clones, 50% to 65% of them appearing once. The material was CD4+ T cells sorted from blood, obtained at week 0. The receptor source for this set is a human donor with alopecia areata. The CDR3 runs from the conserved cysteine through the conserved F or W. The D gene is left open where the match is weak. Clone size, where shown, is once, few, many, or a class for clones that have expanded.

j_call: TRBJ2-7
clone_size: .
d_call: TRBD2
v_call: TRBV5-4
cdr3_nt: TGTGCCAGCAGCTGGGGGGTAGGACTAGCGGCCCTCTACGAGCAGTACTTC
cdr3_aa: CASSWGVGLAALYEQYF

j_call: TRBJ1-4
clone_size: .
d_call: .
v_call: TRBV5-1
cdr3_nt: TGCGCCAGCAGCTTTAGTTCGCAGGGCGGTGAAAAACTGTTTTTT
cdr3_aa: CASSFSSQGGEKLFF

j_call: TRBJ2-7
clone_size: .
d_call: TRBD2
v_call: TRBV30
cdr3_nt: TGTGCCTGGATGTCTAGCGGGAGGGCCTACGAGCAGTACTTC
cdr3_aa: CAWMSSGRAYEQYF

j_call: TRBJ2-5
clone_size: .
d_call: TRBD2
v_call: TRBV29-1
cdr3_nt: TGCAGCGTAAGACTAGCGGGAGGGGGCGAGACCCAGTACTTC
cdr3_aa: CSVRLAGGGETQYF

j_call: TRBJ2-7
clone_size: .
d_call: TRBD2
v_call: TRBV30
cdr3_nt: TGTGCCTGGAAACCGGGGGGGCCGGTAGAGCAGTACTTC
cdr3_aa: CAWKPGGPVEQYF

j_call: TRBJ2-3
clone_size: .
d_call: .
v_call: TRBV30
cdr3_nt: TGTGCCTGGATGCGGGAAACGACAGATACGCAGTATTTT
cdr3_aa: CAWMRETTDTQYF

j_call: TRBJ2-1
clone_size: .
d_call: .
v_call: TRBV14
cdr3_nt: TGTGCCAGCAGCCTCCTCGGGACTTTCTCCTACAATGAGCAGTTCTTC
cdr3_aa: CASSLLGTFSYNEQFF

j_call: TRBJ1-6
clone_size: once
d_call: .
v_call: TRBV30
cdr3_nt: TGTGCCTGGAGACAGGACGGTCTCACCTATTATAATTCACCCCTCCACTTT
cdr3_aa: CAWRQDGLTYYNSPLHF

j_call: TRBJ1-2
clone_size: .
d_call: .
v_call: TRBV5-5
cdr3_nt: TGTGCCAGCAGCTTGGCCCTTATACAGGGAGGCTATGGCTACACCTTC
cdr3_aa: CASSLALIQGGYGYTF

j_call: TRBJ1-5
clone_size: .
d_call: .
v_call: TRBV5-1
cdr3_nt: TGCGCCAGCAGCTTGGCAGGGAATCAGCCCCAGCATTTT
cdr3_aa: CASSLAGNQPQHF

j_call: TRBJ1-1
clone_size: .
d_call: .
v_call: TRBV29-1
cdr3_nt: TGCAGCGTTGTTCTATGGGGCACTGAAGCTTTCTTT
cdr3_aa: CSVVLWGTEAFF

j_call: TRBJ2-3
clone_size: .
d_call: .
v_call: TRBV9
cdr3_nt: TGTGCCAGCAGCGCCCTAGGGGGTGGGCGCACAGATACGCAGTATTTT
cdr3_aa: CASSALGGGRTDTQYF

j_call: TRBJ2-1
clone_size: few
d_call: TRBD2
v_call: TRBV4-1
cdr3_nt: TGCGCCAGCAGCCAACAGGGACTAGCGGGGAACAATGAGCAGTTCTTC
cdr3_aa: CASSQQGLAGNNEQFF

j_call: TRBJ1-1
clone_size: .
d_call: TRBD1
v_call: TRBV10-3
cdr3_nt: TGTGCCACCGAGACATCTCAGGGGGGCACTGAAGCTTTCTTT
cdr3_aa: CATETSQGGTEAFF

j_call: TRBJ2-7
clone_size: .
d_call: .
v_call: TRBV6-5
cdr3_nt: TGTGCCAGCAGTAATAGCGGACTATCTCCCTACGAGCAGTACTTC
cdr3_aa: CASSNSGLSPYEQYF

j_call: TRBJ2-1
clone_size: .
d_call: .
v_call: TRBV15
cdr3_nt: TGTGCCACCAGCAGAGTCTGGGGCTCCTACAATGAGCAGTTCTTC
cdr3_aa: CATSRVWGSYNEQFF

j_call: TRBJ2-2
clone_size: .
d_call: .
v_call: TRBV9
cdr3_nt: TGTGCCAGCAGCAGTTCTCAGGGGCAGAGGTACACCGGGGAGCTGTTTTTT
cdr3_aa: CASSSSQGQRYTGELFF

j_call: TRBJ2-2
clone_size: .
d_call: .
v_call: TRBV9
cdr3_nt: TGTGCCAGCAGCAGTAGAGCGGACACGAACACCGGGGAGCTGTTTTTT
cdr3_aa: CASSSRADTNTGELFF

j_call: TRBJ1-4
clone_size: .
d_call: .
v_call: TRBV7-2
cdr3_nt: TGTGCCAGCAGCATCGGGGGGCGAATGGAAAAACTGTTTTTT
cdr3_aa: CASSIGGRMEKLFF

j_call: TRBJ2-7
clone_size: .
d_call: TRBD2
v_call: TRBV9
cdr3_nt: TGTGCCAGCAGCTGGGGACTAGCGGGAGGTCGCTTCTACGAGCAGTACTTC
cdr3_aa: CASSWGLAGGRFYEQYF

j_call: TRBJ1-1
clone_size: .
d_call: .
v_call: TRBV25-1
cdr3_nt: TGTGCCAGCAGTGACTTAGGAGAAGCTTTCTTT
cdr3_aa: CASSDLGEAFF

j_call: TRBJ2-3
clone_size: medium-sized
d_call: .
v_call: TRBV18
cdr3_nt: TGTGCCAGCTCACCAGGGTCAGCCGCAGATACGCAGTATTTT
cdr3_aa: CASSPGSAADTQYF

j_call: TRBJ1-2
clone_size: .
d_call: .
v_call: TRBV18
cdr3_nt: TGTGCCAGCTCACCACCATGGGGAAGAAATGGCTACACCTTC
cdr3_aa: CASSPPWGRNGYTF

j_call: TRBJ2-5
clone_size: .
d_call: .
v_call: TRBV6-5
cdr3_nt: TGTGCCAGCAGTTACTCGAGGCCAGCCCCGCAAGAGACCCAGTACTTC
cdr3_aa: CASSYSRPAPQETQYF

j_call: TRBJ1-1
clone_size: .
d_call: .
v_call: TRBV29-1
cdr3_nt: TGCAGCGGAGGTAGGACGGCTGATGTAGCTTTCTTT
cdr3_aa: CSGGRTADVAFF